The next 13 T cell receptor beta chains were all read from a single sample in a study of patients and donors after allogeneic stem cell transplantation. TCRdb independently ran MiXCR on the RT-PCR reads; one entry per CDR3 protein. The repertoire holds roughly 880,000 distinct CDR3 sequences, with about 20% as singletons. The source material was blood, either unsorted or a sorted T cell fraction (not recorded which). These receptors were obtained from a human donor who was either an allogeneic HSCT recipient or a stem cell or donor lymphocyte infusion donor (not recorded which). It is not recorded whose cells these are; they may come from a transplant donor.

This clonotype was recorded many times. CDR3 sequence: CASRQGGRGNTIYF. The CDR3 nucleotides read TGTGCCAGCAGGCAAGGGGGCAGGGGAAACACCATATATTTT. The J gene is TRBJ1-3, the V gene TRBV12-3 or TRBV12-4; 7 positions match TRBD1. This CDR3 has 14 residues. Losses at the gene ends were 6 bases for V and 4 bases for J; bases not matched to a gene: 6.

This chain uses TRBV14 with TRBJ1-4; 7 bases align to TRBD1. The CDR3 is made up of 16 amino acids. V shed 5 bases and J 5 bases; nucleotides not matched to a gene: 11. Germline V gene sequence: CDR1 SGHDN, CDR2 FVKESK. DNA for the CDR3: TGTGCCAGCAGCGCAAGACGGGGACAGACCAATGAAAAACTGTTTTTT. Amino acid sequence: CASSARRGQTNEKLFF.

This clonotype was found a few times. CDR3: CASREGADTQYF. As DNA, the CDR3 is TGTGCCAGCCGTGAGGGTGCAGATACGCAGTATTTT. This chain joins TRBV5-6 and TRBJ2-3, with D perhaps TRBD2 (5 bases). CDR1 is SGHDT and CDR2 is YYEEEE in the germline V gene. This CDR3 contains 12 residues. Trimming removed 7 bases at V and 4 bases at J, with 10 bases between.

V and J are TRBV18 and TRBJ1-1; no reliable D call. Trimming removed 0 bases at V and 4 bases at J, with 12 bases between. The germline CDR1 and CDR2 sequences are KGHSH and LQKENI. CDR3 length equals 15 residues. In DNA, the CDR3 is TGTGCCAGCTCACCACCGGCCAGTTGGGGCACTGAAGCTTTCTTT. Its translation: CASSPPASWGTEAFF.

The chain links TRBV20-1 to TRBJ1-3, with D perhaps TRBD1 (5 bases). CDR1 is DFQATT and CDR2 is SNEGSKA in the germline V gene (reference sequence). Trimming cost V 3 bases and J 2 bases, with 11 bases left between them. The CDR3 spans 14 residues. The CDR3: CSARGQGAGNTIYF. The CDR3 DNA reads as TGCAGTGCTAGGGGGCAGGGCGCTGGAAACACCATATATTTT.

This clonotype was detected a few times. The gene calls are TRBV12-3 or TRBV12-4 and TRBJ1-4; the D is unclear. The CDR3 spans 12 residues. Trimming shortened V by 5 bases and J by 5 bases, and 6 bases separated the two germline ends. In nucleotides, the CDR3 is TGTGCCAGCAGTGCGAGAAATGAAAAACTGTTTTTT. It specifies CASSARNEKLFF.

The chain is built from TRBV5-6 and TRBJ1-4, with a possible D match to TRBD1 (6 bases). The germline V gene encodes CDR1 SGHDT and CDR2 YYEEEE. The CDR3 totals 15 residues. V lost 1 base and J 2 bases, leaving 9 bases between the germline ends. This chain's CDR3 is CASSLWGPTNEKLFF. CDR3 sequence (DNA): TGTGCCAGCAGCTTGTGGGGGCCGACTAATGAAAAACTGTTTTTT.

This sequence joins TRBV27 and TRBJ2-2; D is perhaps TRBD1 or TRBD2 (6 bases each). Trimming removed 7 bases at V and 8 bases at J, with 17 bases between. The CDR3 is made up of 14 amino acids. Germline lookup yields CDR1 MNHEY and CDR2 SMNVEV (reference sequence). The CDR3 DNA sequence: TGTGCCAGCAAATTTAGGGGGGCGCGAGGGGAGCTGTTTTTT. It yields the protein CASKFRGARGELFF.

The rearrangement links TRBV19 to TRBJ2-1; possibly TRBD2 for D (6 bases). This CDR3 spans 17 amino acids. V dropped 1 base and J dropped 3 bases, with 16 bases sitting between them. Germline V gene lookup returns CDR1 LNHDA and CDR2 SQIVND (reference sequence). The CDR3 here is CASSIGWLARVYNEQFF. The CDR3, as DNA: TGTGCCAGTAGTATAGGTTGGCTAGCGAGAGTCTACAATGAGCAGTTCTTC.

This clonotype has more than one count but fewer than ten. The rearrangement uses TRBV7-3 and TRBJ2-1; D call uncertain. V gave up 1 base and J gave up 0 bases, with 7 bases separating them. CDR1 is SGHTA and CDR2 is FQGTGA in the germline V gene. The CDR3 is made up of 15 amino acids. CDR3 region: CASSLSPRSYNEQFF. The CDR3 nucleotides read TGTGCCAGCAGCTTAAGCCCGCGCTCCTACAATGAGCAGTTCTTC. The full variable domain, completed using reference TRBV7-3 and TRBJ2-1, is GAGVSQTPSNKVTEKGKYVELRCDPISGHTALYWYRQSLGQGPEFLIYFQGTGAADDSGLPNDRFFAVRPEGSVSTLKIQRTERGDSAVYLCASSLSPRSYNEQFFGPGTRLTVL.

There are a few counts of this clonotype. The chain employs TRBV9 and TRBJ1-3; D gene uncertain. The germline V gene encodes CDR1 SGDLS and CDR2 YYNGEE. V lost 4 bases and J lost 5, with 10 bases in between. This CDR3 has 13 residues. The CDR3 loop reads CASSLGDRNTIYF. In DNA, the CDR3 is TGTGCCAGCAGCTTAGGTGATCGAAACACCATATATTTT.

The chain combines TRBV29-1 with TRBJ2-6, with 9 bases matching TRBD1. This CDR3 has 15 amino acids. Germline assignment: CDR1 SQVTM and CDR2 ANQGSEA. J lost 4 bases, V lost 6 bases, and 7 bases had no gene match. CDR3 DNA: TGCAGCGTGGGAGGACAGGGGAGCGGGGCCAACGTCCTGACTTTC. Its translation is CSVGGQGSGANVLTF.

The chain has TRBV2 and TRBJ2-1; possibly TRBD1 or TRBD2 for D (5 bases each). V lost 7 bases to trimming and J lost 4 bases, with 17 bases between them. CDR1 and CDR2 from the germline V gene are SNHLY and FYNNEI. The CDR3 length is 15 residues. Here the CDR3 reads CASTSTGTLYNEQFF. The CDR3 coding sequence is TGTGCCAGCACCTCGACCGGGACGTTATACAATGAGCAGTTCTTC.